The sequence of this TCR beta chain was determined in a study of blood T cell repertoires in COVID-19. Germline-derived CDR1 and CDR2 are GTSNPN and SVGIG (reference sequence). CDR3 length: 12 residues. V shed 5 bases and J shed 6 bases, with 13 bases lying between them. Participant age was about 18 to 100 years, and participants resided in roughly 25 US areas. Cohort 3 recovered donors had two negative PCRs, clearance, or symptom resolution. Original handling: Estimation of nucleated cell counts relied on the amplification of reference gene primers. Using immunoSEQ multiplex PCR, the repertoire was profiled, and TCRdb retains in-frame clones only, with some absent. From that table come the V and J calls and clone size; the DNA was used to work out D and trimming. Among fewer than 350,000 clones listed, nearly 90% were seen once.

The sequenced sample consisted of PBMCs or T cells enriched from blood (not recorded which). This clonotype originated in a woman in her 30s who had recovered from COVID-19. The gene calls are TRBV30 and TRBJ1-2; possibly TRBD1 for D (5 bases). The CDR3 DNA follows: TGTGCCTGGTTCCCTTCCAGGGATGGCTACACCTTC. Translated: CAWFPSRDGYTF.